These 2 T cell receptor beta chains came from one sample sequenced in a study of CD8 T cells in ankylosing spondylitis. Study observations and caveats: There was a TCR beta motif, made of several highly homologous variants, that appeared characteristic of ankylosing spondylitis blood.

These receptors have no identified antigens. TCRdb recomputed calls from the 5' RACE reads with MiXCR, one row per CDR3 protein. The data contain tens of thousands of distinct CDR3 sequences, just under 9% of them seen just once; the ten biggest clones take up more than 30%. The source material was blood, either unsorted or a sorted T cell fraction (not recorded which). The receptors come from a male donor with ankylosing spondylitis.

A few counts support this clonotype. This chain uses TRBV6-1 with TRBJ1-1, with 7 bases matching TRBD1. The CDR3 sequence is 17 residues long. The V segment lost 6 bases and the J segment 1 base; nucleotides outside the gene matches: 14. Per the germline V gene, CDR1 is MNHNS and CDR2 is SASEGT. CDR3 residues: CASRELPLTGTNTEAFF. The CDR3 DNA is TGTGCCAGCAGGGAACTTCCTTTGACAGGGACGAACACTGAAGCTTTCTTT.

The chain joins TRBV7-8 to TRBJ2-2, with 7 nucleotides matching TRBD1. The CDR3 runs to 18 residues. The germline V gene has CDR1 SGHVS and CDR2 FQNEAQ. V shed 4 bases, J shed 0 bases, and the junction held 11 bases outside the gene matches. The CDR3 region is CASSSPSDRPSNTGELFF. The CDR3 bases are TGTGCCAGCAGCTCGCCGTCGGACAGGCCATCGAACACCGGGGAGCTGTTTTTT.